The clone carrying this TCR beta chain was seen a single time. Relapses following autologous stem cell transplantation were seen in all patients, with brentuximab vedotin exposure varying. The sample originates from a study of PD-1 blockade in classical Hodgkin lymphoma. Across the study: Once every 2 weeks, patients received intravenous nivolumab at 3 mg/kg.

Clones were read by immunoSEQ multiplex PCR, and TCRdb kept only the in-frame ones, dropping some. The sample records 90,000 or so clones, about nine tenths being singletons. V lost 7 bases, J lost 3 bases, and 8 bases stayed unmatched. Germline V CDR1 and CDR2: MDHEN, SYDVKM. This CDR3 contains 14 residues. The sample in question was peripheral blood mononuclear cells (PBMCs), obtained before the second cycle of nivolumab. This sequence originates from a human donor with classical Hodgkin lymphoma. V is TRBV28 and J is TRBJ1-1; TRBD1 agrees at 7 bases. Here the CDR3 DNA reads TGTGCCAGCAAGACAGGGAATTATTACACTGAAGCTTTCTTT. This codes for CASKTGNYYTEAFF.